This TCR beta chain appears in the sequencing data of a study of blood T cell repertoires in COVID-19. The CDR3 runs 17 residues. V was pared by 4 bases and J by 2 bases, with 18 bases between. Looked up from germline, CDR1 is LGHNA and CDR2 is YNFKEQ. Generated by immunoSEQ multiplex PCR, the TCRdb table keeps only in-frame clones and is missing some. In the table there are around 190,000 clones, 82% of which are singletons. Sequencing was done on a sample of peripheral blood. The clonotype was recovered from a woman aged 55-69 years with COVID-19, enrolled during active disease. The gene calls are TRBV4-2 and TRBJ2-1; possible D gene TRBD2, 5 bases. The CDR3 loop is CASSRQLGLVTYNEQFF. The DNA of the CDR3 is TGTGCCAGCAGCCGACAACTAGGTTTGGTTACCTACAATGAGCAGTTCTTC.